A single sample is the source of the 28 T cell receptor beta chains below, sequenced in a study of CD8 T cells in ankylosing spondylitis. Study results and limitations: What seemed typical of ankylosing spondylitis blood was a TCR beta motif built from several highly homologous variants.

Using its own MiXCR run on the 5' RACE reads, TCRdb lists one record per CDR3 protein. The sample consists of hundreds of thousands of distinct CDR3 sequences, roughly 25% of them appearing once. No antigens are known for them. Sequencing input: blood, either unsorted or a sorted T cell fraction (not recorded which). The receptors shown here come from a male donor with ankylosing spondylitis.

The chain is built from TRBV7-2 and TRBJ1-1; D is possibly TRBD1 (5 bases). The germline gives CDR1 SGHTA, CDR2 FQGNSA. The CDR3 is made up of 15 amino acids. Trimming took 1 base from V and 5 from J, leaving 14 bases between them. The chain's CDR3 is CASSLVLGAWTEAFF. In nucleotides, the CDR3 is TGTGCCAGCAGCTTAGTTTTAGGGGCGTGGACTGAAGCTTTCTTT.

This clonotype turned up a few times. The gene calls are TRBV10-3 and TRBJ2-4, with 7 bases identical to TRBD2. J gave up 0 bases and V 0 bases, and 2 bases lay outside the gene matches. The CDR3 covers 16 residues. From germline, CDR1 is ENHRY and CDR2 SYGVKD. The chain's CDR3 is CAISESTSKAKNIQYF. CDR3 DNA sequence: TGTGCCATCAGTGAGTCGACTAGCAAAGCCAAAAACATTCAGTACTTC.

This chain joins TRBV20-1 and TRBJ2-3, with 8 positions matching TRBD2. Germline assignment: CDR1 DFQATT and CDR2 SNEGSKA (reference sequence). V shed 1 base and J 0 bases; nucleotides not matched to a gene: 6. This CDR3 has 16 residues. The CDR3 loop is CSARAATSESTDTQYF. As DNA, the CDR3 is TGCAGTGCTAGAGCCGCGACTAGCGAAAGCACAGATACGCAGTATTTT.

The rearrangement joins TRBV27 to TRBJ2-1; 9 bases agree with TRBD2. V gave up 5 bases and J gave up 7 bases; unmatched junction bases: 12. Germline V CDR1 and CDR2: MNHEY, SMNVEV (reference sequence). The CDR3 is 16 residues long. The chain's CDR3 is CASSTLGVAGANEQFF. The DNA for the CDR3 is TGTGCCAGCAGTACCCTCGGGGTAGCGGGAGCGAATGAGCAGTTCTTC.

The V and J genes are TRBV20-1 and TRBJ2-5, with D uncertain. Germline-derived CDR1 and CDR2 are DFQATT and SNEGSKA (reference sequence). Trimming cost V 0 bases and J 1 base, with 12 bases left between them. This CDR3 is 15 amino acids long. Written as DNA, the CDR3 is TGCAGTGCTAGAGATCAAACCCCAGGCCAAGAGACCCAGTACTTC. This sequence encodes CSARDQTPGQETQYF.

This rearrangement joins TRBV5-1 to TRBJ2-5, with a tentative D call TRBD2 (5 bases). The length of the CDR3 is 13 residues. CDR1 is SGHRS and CDR2 is YFSETQ in the germline V gene. The V gene lost 4 bases and the J gene lost 7 bases, with 14 bases spanning the gap. CDR3 sequence: CASSDERPGTQYF. The CDR3 DNA sequence: TGCGCCAGCAGCGACGAGCGGCCTGGGACCCAGTACTTC.

V usage is TRBV5-6 and J usage is TRBJ1-2; 9 bases are a match to TRBD1. This CDR3 is 15 amino acids long. The junction had 7 bases not matched to a gene; V was cut back by 2 bases and J by 5 bases. The germline V gene has CDR1 SGHDT and CDR2 YYEEEE. CDR3 residues: CASSFDTGGAYGYTF. In DNA form, the CDR3 reads TGTGCCAGCAGCTTCGATACAGGGGGCGCGTATGGCTACACCTTC.

The chain joins TRBV20-1 to TRBJ1-2, with TRBD1 identical over 9 bases. CDR3 length equals 14 residues. V gave up 8 bases and J gave up 6 bases; unmatched junction bases: 13. CDR1 DFQATT and CDR2 SNEGSKA come from the germline V gene (reference sequence). CDR3 protein: CSPAGGRTGDGYTF. The CDR3 region has the DNA TGCAGTCCCGCAGGGGGGAGGACAGGGGATGGCTACACCTTC.

The gene calls are TRBV2 and TRBJ2-7; the match to TRBD2 covers 7 bases. The germline V gene encodes CDR1 SNHLY and CDR2 FYNNEI. The CDR3 extends over 15 amino acids. Unmatched junction bases numbered 9, after V lost 4 bases and J lost 3 bases. The CDR3 loop reads CASSGDSGFFYEQYF. In nucleotides, the CDR3 is TGTGCCAGCAGTGGGGATAGCGGGTTCTTCTACGAGCAGTACTTC.

This clonotype was detected a few times. The chain recombines TRBV5-1 with TRBJ2-1; no clear D. The V gene lost 5 bases and the J gene lost 3 bases, with 6 bases spanning the gap. The CDR3 contains 12 residues. Germline V CDR1 and CDR2: SGHRS, YFSETQ. In DNA, the CDR3 is TGCGCCAGCAGAAGAGACTACAATGAGCAGTTCTTC. It encodes CASRRDYNEQFF.

In this sample, this clonotype turned up a few times. The rearrangement joins TRBV20-1 to TRBJ2-1, with D unresolved. CDR1 and CDR2 from the germline V gene are DFQATT and SNEGSKA (reference sequence). V shed 0 bases and J shed 7 bases, with 16 bases lying between them. CDR3 length: 15 amino acids. This chain's CDR3 is CSARDRLTLRNEQFF. CDR3 DNA: TGCAGTGCTAGAGACCGGCTGACTCTCAGGAATGAGCAGTTCTTC.

This sequence joins TRBV2 and TRBJ1-1, with a weak D call TRBD1 (6 bases). The CDR3 contains 12 residues. V lost 8 bases, J lost 1 base, and 8 bases lay in between. Germline V lookup: CDR1 SNHLY, CDR2 FYNNEI. This CDR3 is CASGQQNTEAFF. The CDR3 nucleotides are TGTGCCAGCGGACAGCAGAACACTGAAGCTTTCTTT.

V gene TRBV11-2 combines with J gene TRBJ1-2; TRBD1 aligns across 7 bases. Germline trimming cut 4 bases from V and 4 bases from J; bases unmatched to any gene: 9. The CDR3 covers 15 residues. Germline CDR1 reads SGHAT; CDR2 reads FQNNGV. The CDR3 loop reads CASSSVRDSRYGYTF. CDR3 bases: TGTGCCAGCAGCTCGGTCAGGGACAGTCGCTATGGCTACACCTTC.

This chain joins TRBV5-6 and TRBJ1-1, with D hard to call. Germline CDR1 and CDR2: SGHDT and YYEEEE. V shed 4 bases and J shed 0 bases, with 13 bases lying between them. The CDR3 has 15 residues. As DNA, the CDR3 is TGTGCCAGCAGCCTAGGATGGGTTATGAACACTGAAGCTTTCTTT. Protein sequence: CASSLGWVMNTEAFF. Looking up the rest from reference TRBV5-6 and TRBJ1-1 gives the full variable domain: DAGVTQSPTHLIKTRGQQVTLRCSPKSGHDTVSWYQQALGQGPQFIFQYYEEEERQRGNFPDRFSGHQFPNYSSELNVNALLLGDSALYLCASSLGWVMNTEAFFGQGTRLTVV.

V gene TRBV3-1 combines with J gene TRBJ2-1; D remains unclear. The CDR3 sequence is 14 residues long. Trimming cost V 5 bases and J 7 bases, with 15 bases left between them. The germline V gene encodes CDR1 LGHDT and CDR2 YNNKEL (reference sequence). CDR3 DNA sequence: TGTGCCAGCAGCAAACGGGCCCAGCAGAATGAGCAGTTCTTC. Translating it yields CASSKRAQQNEQFF.

This clonotype was observed a few times. V usage is TRBV5-5 and J usage is TRBJ1-6; 8 bases line up with TRBD1. The CDR3 covers 16 residues. CDR1 and CDR2 (germline): SGHKS, YYEKEE (reference sequence). V shed 4 bases, J shed 6 bases, and the junction held 9 bases outside the gene matches. The chain's CDR3 is CASSLGQGSGNSPLHF. The CDR3 nucleotides are TGTGCCAGCAGCCTCGGACAGGGAAGCGGTAATTCACCCCTCCACTTT.

The CDR3 DNA is TGTGCCAGCAGCTTAGAGTTGGCAGGGATCGGCTACACCTTC. Translation: CASSLELAGIGYTF. The chain links TRBV11-2 to TRBJ1-2; a possible D gene is TRBD1 (5 bases). Trimming removed 0 bases at V and 8 bases at J, with 13 bases between. The germline CDR1 and CDR2 sequences are SGHAT and FQNNGV. The CDR3 runs 14 residues.

The sample holds a few counts of this clonotype. The chain combines TRBV10-1 with TRBJ1-1; D call uncertain. Between the trimmed V and J ends, which lost 6 bases and 3 bases, there was a span of 14 bases. The CDR3 extends over 14 amino acids. The V gene's germline CDR1 is WNHNN and CDR2 SYGVQD (reference sequence). Here the CDR3 reads CASSQDIGYTEAFF. CDR3 sequence (DNA): TGCGCCAGCAGCCAAGACATAGGATACACTGAAGCTTTCTTT.

The CDR3 region has the DNA TGTGCCAGCAGCGTGGATGGGGCCTTGAATGAAAAACTGTTTTTT. Amino acid sequence: CASSVDGALNEKLFF. The gene calls are TRBV9 and TRBJ1-4; perhaps TRBD1 as D (5 bases). Trimming shortened V by 2 bases and J by 5 bases, and 13 bases separated the two germline ends. The CDR3 contains 15 residues. Germline CDR1 SGDLS, CDR2 YYNGEE. Together with reference TRBV9 and TRBJ1-4, the CDR3 gives the full variable domain: DSGVTQTPKHLITATGQRVTLRCSPRSGDLSVYWYQQSLDQGLQFLIQYYNGEERAKGNILERFSAQQFPDLHSELNLSSLELGDSALYFCASSVDGALNEKLFFGSGTQLSVL.

V is TRBV7-2 and J is TRBJ2-2; TRBD2 might be the D (6 bases). The CDR3 consists of 16 residues. Trimming removed 4 bases from V and 3 bases from J, with 15 bases in between. Germline values: CDR1 SGHTA, CDR2 FQGNSA. CDR3 in DNA: TGTGCCAGCAGCTCCCGGAGGGAATCTTACACCGGGGAGCTGTTTTTT. Translating it yields CASSSRRESYTGELFF.

V usage is TRBV20-1 and J usage is TRBJ2-5; D is ambiguous. The CDR3 runs 13 residues. CDR1 and CDR2 from the germline V gene are DFQATT and SNEGSKA (reference sequence). The CDR3 is CSQRIISQETQYF. The CDR3 coding sequence is TGCAGCCAACGAATCATTTCCCAAGAGACCCAGTACTTC.

CDR3 bases: TGTGCCATCAGTGAAAGGACAGGGGGTGGTCAGCCCCAGCATTTT. It codes for CAISERTGGGQPQHF. The J gene is TRBJ1-5, the V gene TRBV10-3, with TRBD1 matching 10 bases. The ends lost 3 bases at V and 6 bases at J; junction bases unmatched: 5. Germline V CDR1 and CDR2: ENHRY, SYGVKD. This CDR3 has 15 residues.

This chain uses TRBV29-1 with TRBJ1-5; D may be TRBD1 (5 bases). Germline loops: CDR1 SQVTM, CDR2 ANQGSEA. The CDR3 is 14 residues long. With 4 bases removed from V and 3 bases from J, the gap between germline ends came to 13 bases. CDR3 DNA: TGCAGCGTTGCTTTTGACAGTAACAATCAGCCCCAGCATTTT. Protein sequence: CSVAFDSNNQPQHF.

The CDR3, as DNA: TGTGCCAGCACTCCCGGTCCTTTGAACACTGAAGCTTTCTTT. Protein sequence: CASTPGPLNTEAFF. This chain connects TRBV12-3 or TRBV12-4 to TRBJ1-1; D is unclear. V lost 7 bases to trimming and J lost 0 bases, with 12 bases between them. This CDR3 contains 14 residues.

This sequence joins TRBV20-1 and TRBJ1-1, with D perhaps matching TRBD1 (6 bases). With 0 bases removed from V and 3 bases from J, the gap between germline ends came to 11 bases. Germline loops: CDR1 DFQATT, CDR2 SNEGSKA (reference sequence). This CDR3 comprises 14 residues. The CDR3 bases are TGCAGTGCTAGAGAACCGGGGGCACACACTGAAGCTTTCTTT. Its translation is CSAREPGAHTEAFF.

This chain connects TRBV20-1 to TRBJ2-1; D may be TRBD2 (6 bases). V was pared by 3 bases and J by 6 bases, with 12 bases between. CDR3 length: 13 amino acids. Germline V gene data show CDR1 as DFQATT and CDR2 as SNEGSKA (reference sequence). CDR3 in amino acids: CSASRDLSNEQFF. CDR3 sequence (DNA): TGCAGTGCTAGCCGGGACTTGAGCAATGAGCAGTTCTTC.

This clonotype turned up a few times. The chain carries TRBV4-2 and TRBJ2-2; 8 bases fit TRBD2. Germline CDR1 is LGHNA and CDR2 is YNFKEQ. Trimming cost V 4 bases and J 6 bases; bases outside gene matches: 4. The CDR3 loop spans 14 amino acids. CDR3: CASSRELAAGELFF. The CDR3 DNA is TGTGCCAGCAGCCGTGAACTAGCGGCCGGGGAGCTGTTTTTT.

The chain couples TRBV20-1 to TRBJ2-3; 10 nucleotides match TRBD2. The junction had 7 bases not matched to a gene; V was cut back by 0 bases and J by 4 bases. The length of the CDR3 is 16 residues. Germline CDR1 is DFQATT and CDR2 is SNEGSKA (reference sequence). As DNA, the CDR3 is TGCAGTGCTAGAGACCCACTAGCGGGAAGCGCAGATACGCAGTATTTT. Its translation is CSARDPLAGSADTQYF.